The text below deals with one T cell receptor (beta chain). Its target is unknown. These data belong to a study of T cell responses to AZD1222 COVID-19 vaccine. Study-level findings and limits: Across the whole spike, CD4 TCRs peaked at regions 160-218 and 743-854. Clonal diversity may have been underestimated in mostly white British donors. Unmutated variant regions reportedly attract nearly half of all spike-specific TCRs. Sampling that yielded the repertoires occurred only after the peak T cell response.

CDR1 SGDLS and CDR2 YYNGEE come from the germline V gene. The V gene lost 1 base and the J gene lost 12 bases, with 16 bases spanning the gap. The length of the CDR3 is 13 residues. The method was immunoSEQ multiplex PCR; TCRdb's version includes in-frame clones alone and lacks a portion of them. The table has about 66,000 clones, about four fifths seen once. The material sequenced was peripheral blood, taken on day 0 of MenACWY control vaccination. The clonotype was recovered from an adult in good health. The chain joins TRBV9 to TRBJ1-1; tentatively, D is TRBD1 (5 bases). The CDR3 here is CASSVLPGDNTFF. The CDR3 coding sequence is TGTGCCAGCAGCGTACTCCCGGGGGATAACACTTTCTTT.